The clone carrying this T cell receptor (beta chain) was detected ten times or more. Its antigen is unknown. CDR1 and CDR2 from the germline V gene are SGHVS and FQNEAQ. After removal of 4 bases from V and 5 bases from J, the junction contained 7 bases not matched to a gene. This CDR3 is 17 amino acids long. The data were obtained in a study of T cell repertoires in cytomegalovirus infection. Study in general: HLA-B-restricted CMV epitopes that are well studied, plus recently identified HLA-C-restricted ones, were used by the study. CMV infection together with matching HLA type was indicated by public TCR beta signatures.

General study points: Ex vivo, HLA-C-restricted CMV-specific TCR beta clonotypes prevailed over the rest of the response.

TCRdb recomputed calls from the reads with MiXCR, one row per CDR3 protein. The sample includes about 830,000 distinct CDR3 sequences, about 31% seen only once; the top ten take approximately 13%. The TCR sequence derives from a human donor in good health (CMV status not recorded). Some clones in this sample may be carry-over from other donors' samples. The sequenced sample was cultured CD8+ T cells from PBMCs, obtained from culture after CMV antigen stimulation. The rearrangement uses TRBV7-8 and TRBJ2-5, with TRBD2 matching 16 bases. DNA for the CDR3: TGTGCCAGCAGCTCCCCGGGACTAGCGGGGGGGCGGGAGACCCAGTACTTC. The encoded protein is CASSSPGLAGGRETQYF.